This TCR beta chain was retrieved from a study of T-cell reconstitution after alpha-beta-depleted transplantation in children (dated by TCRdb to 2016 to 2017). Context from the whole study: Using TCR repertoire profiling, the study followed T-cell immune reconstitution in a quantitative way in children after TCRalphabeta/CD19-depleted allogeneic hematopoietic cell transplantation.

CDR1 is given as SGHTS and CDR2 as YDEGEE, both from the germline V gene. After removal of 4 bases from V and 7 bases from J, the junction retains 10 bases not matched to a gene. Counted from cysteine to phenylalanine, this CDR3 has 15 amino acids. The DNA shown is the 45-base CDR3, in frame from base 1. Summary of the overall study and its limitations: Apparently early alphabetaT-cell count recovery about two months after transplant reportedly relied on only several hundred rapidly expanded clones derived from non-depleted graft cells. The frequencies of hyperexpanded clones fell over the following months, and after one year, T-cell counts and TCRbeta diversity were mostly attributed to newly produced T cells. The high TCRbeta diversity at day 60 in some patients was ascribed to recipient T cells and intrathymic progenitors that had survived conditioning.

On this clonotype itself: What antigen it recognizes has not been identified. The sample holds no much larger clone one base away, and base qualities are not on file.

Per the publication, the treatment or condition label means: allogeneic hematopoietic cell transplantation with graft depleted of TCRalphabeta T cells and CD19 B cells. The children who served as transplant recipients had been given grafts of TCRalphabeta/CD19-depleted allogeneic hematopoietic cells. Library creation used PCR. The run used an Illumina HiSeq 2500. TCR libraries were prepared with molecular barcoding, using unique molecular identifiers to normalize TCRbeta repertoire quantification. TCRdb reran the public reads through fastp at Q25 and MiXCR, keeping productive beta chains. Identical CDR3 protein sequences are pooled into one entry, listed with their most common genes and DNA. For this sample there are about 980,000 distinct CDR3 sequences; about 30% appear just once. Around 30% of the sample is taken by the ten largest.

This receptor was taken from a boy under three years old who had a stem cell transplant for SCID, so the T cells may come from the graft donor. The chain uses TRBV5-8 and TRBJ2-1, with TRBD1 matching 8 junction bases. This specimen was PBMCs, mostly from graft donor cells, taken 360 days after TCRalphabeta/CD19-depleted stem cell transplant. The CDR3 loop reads CASSPASRQGNEQFF. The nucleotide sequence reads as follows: TGTGCCAGCAGCCCAGCCTCTCGACAGGGGAATGAGCAGTTCTTC.